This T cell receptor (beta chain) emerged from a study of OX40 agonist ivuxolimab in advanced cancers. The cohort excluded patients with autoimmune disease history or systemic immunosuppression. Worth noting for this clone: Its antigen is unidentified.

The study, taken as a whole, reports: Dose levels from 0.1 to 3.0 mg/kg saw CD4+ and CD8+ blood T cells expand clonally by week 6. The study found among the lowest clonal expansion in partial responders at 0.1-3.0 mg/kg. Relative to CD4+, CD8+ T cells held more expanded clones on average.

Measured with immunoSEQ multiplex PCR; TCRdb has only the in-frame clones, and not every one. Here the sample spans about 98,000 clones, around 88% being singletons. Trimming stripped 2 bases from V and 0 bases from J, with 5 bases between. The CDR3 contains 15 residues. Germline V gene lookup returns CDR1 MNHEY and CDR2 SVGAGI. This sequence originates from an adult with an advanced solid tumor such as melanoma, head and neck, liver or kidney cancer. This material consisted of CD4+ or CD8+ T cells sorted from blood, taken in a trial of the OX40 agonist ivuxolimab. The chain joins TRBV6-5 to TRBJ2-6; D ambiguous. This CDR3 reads CASSYSSSGANVLTF. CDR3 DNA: TGTGCCAGCAGTTACAGCAGCTCTGGGGCCAACGTCCTGACTTTC.